Listed below are T cell receptor beta chains from one sample, sequenced in a study of Ad26.COV2.S vaccination and SARS-CoV-2 variants. Data came from immunoSEQ multiplex PCR; TCRdb stores just in-frame clones and leaves some out. The sample gives about 400,000 clones, approximately 90% of which show up once; under 2% is in the top ten. The sequences come from peripheral blood, collected in a trial of Ad26.COV2.S vaccine versus placebo. These receptors all come from a person between 18 and 60 years old who received the Ad26.COV2.S COVID-19 vaccine or a placebo. CDR3s include the opening cysteine and the closing phenylalanine or tryptophan. Each record gives: D gene, J gene, V gene, clone size, CDR3 DNA, CDR3 protein. A D gene is named only where the DNA matches it firmly. Rows give clone size only sometimes, using once, few, many, or a class for an expanded clone.

d_gene: TRBD2; j_gene: TRBJ2-4; v_gene: TRBV20-1; abundance: .; CDR3nt: TGCAGTGCTAGTGAACTAGCGGTAATAGCCAAAAACATTCAGTACTTC; CDR3aa: CSASELAVIAKNIQYF
d_gene: TRBD2; j_gene: TRBJ2-7; v_gene: TRBV15; abundance: .; CDR3nt: TGTGCCACCAGCAGAGATATCTTTGAACTAGCGGGAGGACTGAGCTCCTACGAGCAGTACTTC; CDR3aa: CATSRDIFELAGGLSSYEQYF
d_gene: TRBD2; j_gene: TRBJ2-2; v_gene: TRBV9; abundance: .; CDR3nt: TGTGCCAGCAGCCCGGGACTAGCGGGGAACACCGGGGAGCTGTTTTTT; CDR3aa: CASSPGLAGNTGELFF
d_gene: .; j_gene: TRBJ1-3; v_gene: TRBV11-3; abundance: .; CDR3nt: TGTGCCAGCAGCTTAGCTCCTGGAAACACCATATATTTT; CDR3aa: CASSLAPGNTIYF
d_gene: .; j_gene: TRBJ1-2; v_gene: TRBV28; abundance: once; CDR3nt: TGTGCCAGCAGTATGGGACACTATGGCTACACCTTC; CDR3aa: CASSMGHYGYTF
d_gene: .; j_gene: TRBJ1-5; v_gene: TRBV19; abundance: .; CDR3nt: TGTGCCAGTAGTACCTTGACAGAACCAGGGAATCAGCCCCAGCATTTT; CDR3aa: CASSTLTEPGNQPQHF
d_gene: TRBD1; j_gene: TRBJ2-7; v_gene: TRBV5-4; abundance: .; CDR3nt: TGTGCCAGCAGCTTGGAACAGGGGCCATCCTACGAGCAGTACTTC; CDR3aa: CASSLEQGPSYEQYF
d_gene: TRBD2; j_gene: TRBJ2-3; v_gene: TRBV5-1; abundance: .; CDR3nt: TGCGCCAGCACCCCCGCGGGAGGTTCAGATACGCAGTATTTT; CDR3aa: CASTPAGGSDTQYF
d_gene: TRBD1; j_gene: TRBJ1-1; v_gene: TRBV28; abundance: .; CDR3nt: TGTGCCAGCACTGAATCGACAGGGGGTCTCGCTTTCTTT; CDR3aa: CASTESTGGLAFF
d_gene: .; j_gene: TRBJ2-5; v_gene: TRBV14; abundance: .; CDR3nt: TGTGCCAGCAGCCAATTTGAGACCCAGTACTTC; CDR3aa: CASSQFETQYF
d_gene: TRBD1; j_gene: TRBJ2-7; v_gene: TRBV4-1; abundance: .; CDR3nt: TGCGCCAGCAGCTATGGGACAGGGAGGCCCTACGAGCAGTACTTC; CDR3aa: CASSYGTGRPYEQYF
d_gene: TRBD2; j_gene: TRBJ2-1; v_gene: TRBV25-1; abundance: once; CDR3nt: TGTGCCAGCAGTGGTGGTTCAGGGACTAGCGGGAGGAATGAGCAGTTCTTC; CDR3aa: CASSGGSGTSGRNEQFF
d_gene: TRBD2; j_gene: TRBJ2-2; v_gene: TRBV10-3; abundance: .; CDR3nt: TGTGCCATGAAGCGGGAGGGACTCACCGGGGAGCTGTTTTTT; CDR3aa: CAMKREGLTGELFF
d_gene: .; j_gene: TRBJ1-2; v_gene: TRBV3-1/TRBV3-2; abundance: .; CDR3nt: TGTGCCAGCAGCCAAGGCTCTTCTGAAACAGGGACATATGGCTACACCTTC; CDR3aa: CASSQGSSETGTYGYTF
d_gene: .; j_gene: TRBJ1-2; v_gene: TRBV5-5; abundance: .; CDR3nt: TGTGCCAGCAGTCGGCGGGGGGCTGACTATGGCTACACCTTC; CDR3aa: CASSRRGADYGYTF
d_gene: .; j_gene: TRBJ1-4; v_gene: TRBV2; abundance: .; CDR3nt: TGTGCCAGCAGAAGCCTGGAGGGAGGTGAAAAACTGTTTTTT; CDR3aa: CASRSLEGGEKLFF
d_gene: TRBD2; j_gene: TRBJ2-3; v_gene: TRBV3-1/TRBV3-2; abundance: .; CDR3nt: TGTGCCAGCAGCCTCGGACTAGCGTATGCGCAGTATTTT; CDR3aa: CASSLGLAYAQYF
d_gene: .; j_gene: TRBJ1-1; v_gene: TRBV7-9; abundance: .; CDR3nt: TGTGCCAGCAGCCGCCAGGTTTCGGAGAACACTGAAGCTTTCTTT; CDR3aa: CASSRQVSENTEAFF
d_gene: TRBD2; j_gene: TRBJ2-7; v_gene: TRBV6-5; abundance: once; CDR3nt: TGTGCCAGCACCCTTGAGCGGGAGTCTCCCTACGAGCAGTACTTC; CDR3aa: CASTLERESPYEQYF
d_gene: .; j_gene: TRBJ2-7; v_gene: TRBV28; abundance: once; CDR3nt: TGTGCCAGCACCTCCCCCCTGGGGCAGGGGAGCCACGAGCAGTACTTC; CDR3aa: CASTSPLGQGSHEQYF
d_gene: TRBD2; j_gene: TRBJ2-2; v_gene: TRBV19; abundance: once; CDR3nt: TGTGCCAGTAGTATAGGAGCGGGGGCGAACACCGGGGAGCTGTTTTTT; CDR3aa: CASSIGAGANTGELFF
d_gene: .; j_gene: TRBJ1-6; v_gene: TRBV4-3; abundance: .; CDR3nt: TGCGCCAGCAGCCAAGATCGACGTTCACCCCTCCACTTT; CDR3aa: CASSQDRRSPLHF
d_gene: TRBD2; j_gene: TRBJ2-1; v_gene: TRBV7-9; abundance: .; CDR3nt: TGTGCCAGCAGCTTAGAATTAGCGGGAGGGAGGAACAATGAGCAGTTCTTC; CDR3aa: CASSLELAGGRNNEQFF
d_gene: .; j_gene: TRBJ1-1; v_gene: TRBV5-4; abundance: .; CDR3nt: TGTGCCAGCAGCTTGGAAAGTGTGAGAGGAACTGAAGCTTTCTTT; CDR3aa: CASSLESVRGTEAFF
d_gene: .; j_gene: TRBJ2-7; v_gene: TRBV12-5; abundance: few; CDR3nt: TGTGCTAGTGGTTTGGGGACAGCTAGTCGCGAGCAGTACTTC; CDR3aa: CASGLGTASREQYF
d_gene: .; j_gene: TRBJ2-3; v_gene: TRBV5-4; abundance: .; CDR3nt: TGTGCCAGCAGCTCCTTAACAGGAGCTAGCACAGATACGCAGTATTTT; CDR3aa: CASSSLTGASTDTQYF
d_gene: TRBD2; j_gene: TRBJ2-2; v_gene: TRBV5-4; abundance: once; CDR3nt: TGTGCCAGCAGCCGGGGGGAACGGGAGGGCACCGGGGAGCTGTTTTTT; CDR3aa: CASSRGEREGTGELFF
d_gene: .; j_gene: TRBJ2-7; v_gene: TRBV6-5; abundance: .; CDR3nt: TGTGCCAGCAGTTCCTCCGGGAGCCCCAACGAGCAGTACTTC; CDR3aa: CASSSSGSPNEQYF